This TCR beta chain came from a study of identical twins (dated by TCRdb to the mid-2010s). About the full investigation: The study deep-sequenced TCR alpha and beta repertoires from monozygotic twins, unrelated adults of various ages and cord blood to test whether fetal clonotypes persist. Replicate twin experiments were performed at different times using different library preparation protocols to rule out contamination. Findings and caveats that apply to the study as a whole: Abundant cord blood beta clonotypes had fewer insertions, young adult naive repertoires showed a similar but weaker trend, and memory repertoires showed no such trend. Compared with coincidental sharing between unrelated individuals, out-of-frame TCR alpha sequences shared between twins showed an excess of sequences with low generation probability. Excess twin sharing in beta out-of-frame sequences was weaker because fewer shared sequences lowered the signal-to-noise ratio. Conclusions relied on cross-sectional statistical analysis, since the same donors could not be followed over many years. In monozygotic twins, recombination models systematically underestimated out-of-frame TCR alpha sharing, but the models matched the sharing seen between unrelated individuals. Invariant T cells such as MAIT and iNKT could partly confound zero-insertion analyses, although diverse VJ usage argued against such confounding for most clonotypes.

Only healthy Caucasian donors were included. Libraries came from 5' RACE. TCRdb names Illumina HiSeq 2000 as the instrument used. A universal primer binding site was introduced by template switching, and a unique molecular identifier was present in the final cDNA, enabling accurate counting of TCR cDNA molecules. Specific primers in the conserved constant-segment region were used to synthesize first-strand cDNA for TCR alpha and beta chains. To control for contamination, each cDNA library was double barcoded with a SMART-Mk sample barcode plus Illumina barcodes. TruSeq adapter sequences and Illumina sample barcodes were added in two successive PCR steps. Sequencing of the TCR alpha and beta cDNA libraries was done on the Illumina HiSeq platform using custom primers. The study's processing was this. Unique molecular identifiers were extracted from raw reads with MiGEC, and CDR3 positions were determined with MiXCR. For each individual, recombination models were inferred using an EM algorithm with the repgenHMM and IGoR tools. The analysis of shared clonotypes was done with the tcR package in R, with sharing normalized by the product of cloneset sizes. To study raw recombination free of thymic and clonal selection effects, out-of-frame nonproductive sequences were analyzed. TCRdb redid the processing of the public reads, applying fastp at Q25 and MiXCR, and retained in-frame beta chains. Rows merge per CDR3 protein into single entries with the most common DNA and genes. The V and J calls follow TCRdb's processing rather than the paper's. For this sample the table gives some 1,700,000 distinct CDR3 sequences, of which about 30% were detected only once. Over 0.25% of the sample comes from the top ten.

This clonotype has only a few counts. The antigen it binds to is not known. The record has no base qualities; no much larger clone is one base away. The CDR3 has 14 amino acids, counting the end cysteine and phenylalanine. The retained sequence is limited to the CDR3, 42 bases, with the frame set at the first base. According to the germline V gene (reference sequence), CDR1 reads DFQATT and CDR2 reads SNEGSKA. V and J are trimmed by 5 bases and 11 bases, and the gene matches miss 15 bases of the junction. Sequencing was performed on cord blood. The clonotype was recovered from a newborn girl in good health. The chain links TRBV20-1 with TRBJ2-5, with TRBD2 matching 9 junction bases. The CDR3 has the sequence CSAGLAGAYNEQYF. The nucleotide sequence reads as follows: TGCAGTGCTGGCTTAGCGGGAGCCTACAATGAGCAGTACTTC.